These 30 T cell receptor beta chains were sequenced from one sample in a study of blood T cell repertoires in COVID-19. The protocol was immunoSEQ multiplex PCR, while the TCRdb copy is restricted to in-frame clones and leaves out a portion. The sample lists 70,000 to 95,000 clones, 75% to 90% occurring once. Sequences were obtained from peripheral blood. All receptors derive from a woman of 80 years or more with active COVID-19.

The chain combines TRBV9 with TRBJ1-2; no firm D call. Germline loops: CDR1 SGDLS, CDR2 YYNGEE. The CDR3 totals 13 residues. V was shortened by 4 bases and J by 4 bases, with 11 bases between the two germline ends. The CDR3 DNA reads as TGTGCCAGCAGCCCTATCCATGGCTATGGCTACACCTTC. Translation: CASSPIHGYGYTF.

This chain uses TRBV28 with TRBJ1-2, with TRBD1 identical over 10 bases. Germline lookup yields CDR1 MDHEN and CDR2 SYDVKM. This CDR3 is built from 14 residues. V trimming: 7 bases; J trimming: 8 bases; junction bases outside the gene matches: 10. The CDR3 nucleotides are TGTGCCAGCACCATTGGGGGGACAGGGGAAGGCTACACCTTC. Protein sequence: CASTIGGTGEGYTF.

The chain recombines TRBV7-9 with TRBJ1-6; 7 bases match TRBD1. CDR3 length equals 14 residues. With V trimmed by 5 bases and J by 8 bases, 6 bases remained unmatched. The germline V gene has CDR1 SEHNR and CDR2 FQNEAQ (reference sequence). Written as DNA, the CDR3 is TGTGCCAGCAGCCTAGGGACAGCCGATTCACCCCTCCACTTT. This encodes CASSLGTADSPLHF.

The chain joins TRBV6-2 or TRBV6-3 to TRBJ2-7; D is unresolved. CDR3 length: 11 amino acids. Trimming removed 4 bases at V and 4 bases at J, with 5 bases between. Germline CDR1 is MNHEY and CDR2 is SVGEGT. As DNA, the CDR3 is TGTGCCAGCAGTTCCAGATACGAGCAGTACTTC. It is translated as CASSSRYEQYF.

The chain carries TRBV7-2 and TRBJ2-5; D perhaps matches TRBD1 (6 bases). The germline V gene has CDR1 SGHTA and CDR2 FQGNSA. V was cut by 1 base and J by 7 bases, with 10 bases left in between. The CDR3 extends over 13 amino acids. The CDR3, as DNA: TGTGCCAGCAGCTTAGACAGGGTGGGGACCCAGTACTTC. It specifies CASSLDRVGTQYF.

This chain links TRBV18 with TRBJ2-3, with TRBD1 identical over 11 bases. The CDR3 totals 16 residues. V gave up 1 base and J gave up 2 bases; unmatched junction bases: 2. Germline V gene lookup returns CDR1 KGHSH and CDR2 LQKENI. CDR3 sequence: CASSPRDRGSTDTQYF. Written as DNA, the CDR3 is TGTGCCAGCTCACCACGGGACAGGGGGTCCACAGATACGCAGTATTTT.

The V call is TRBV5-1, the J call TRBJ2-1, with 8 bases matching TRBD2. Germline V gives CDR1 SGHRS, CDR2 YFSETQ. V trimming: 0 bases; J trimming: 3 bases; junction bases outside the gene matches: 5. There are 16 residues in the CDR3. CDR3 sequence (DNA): TGCGCCAGCAGCTTGGGGGCGGGAGGCCACTACAATGAGCAGTTCTTC. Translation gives CASSLGAGGHYNEQFF.

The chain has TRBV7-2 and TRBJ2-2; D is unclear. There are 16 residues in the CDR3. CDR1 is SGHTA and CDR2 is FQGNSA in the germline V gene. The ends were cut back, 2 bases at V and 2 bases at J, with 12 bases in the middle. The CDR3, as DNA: TGTGCCAGCAGCTTAATGGCTAGAGCCAACACCGGGGAGCTGTTTTTT. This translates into CASSLMARANTGELFF.

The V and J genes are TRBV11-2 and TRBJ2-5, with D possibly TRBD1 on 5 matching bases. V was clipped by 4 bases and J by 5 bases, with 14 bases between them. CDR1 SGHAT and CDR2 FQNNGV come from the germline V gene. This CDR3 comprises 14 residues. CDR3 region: CASSSSRVAETQYF. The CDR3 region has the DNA TGTGCCAGCAGCTCCTCCAGGGTAGCCGAGACCCAGTACTTC.

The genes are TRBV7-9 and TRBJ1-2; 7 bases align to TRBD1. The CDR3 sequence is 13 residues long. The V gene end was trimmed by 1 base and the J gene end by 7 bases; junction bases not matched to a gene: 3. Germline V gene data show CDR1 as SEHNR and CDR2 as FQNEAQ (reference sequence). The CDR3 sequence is CASSLVQGVGYTF. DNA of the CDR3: TGTGCCAGCAGCTTAGTGCAGGGGGTTGGCTACACCTTC.

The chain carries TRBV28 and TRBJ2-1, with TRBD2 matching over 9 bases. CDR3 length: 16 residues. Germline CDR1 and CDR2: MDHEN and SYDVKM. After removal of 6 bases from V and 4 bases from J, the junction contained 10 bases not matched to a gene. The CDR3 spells CASRSLLAGFYNEQFF. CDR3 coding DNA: TGTGCCAGCAGATCTCTCCTAGCGGGATTTTACAATGAGCAGTTCTTC. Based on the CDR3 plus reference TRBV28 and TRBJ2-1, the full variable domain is DVKVTQSSRYLVKRTGEKVFLECVQDMDHENMFWYRQDPGLGLRLIYFSYDVKMKEKGDIPEGYSVSREKKERFSLILESASTNQTSMYLCASRSLLAGFYNEQFFGPGTRLTVL.

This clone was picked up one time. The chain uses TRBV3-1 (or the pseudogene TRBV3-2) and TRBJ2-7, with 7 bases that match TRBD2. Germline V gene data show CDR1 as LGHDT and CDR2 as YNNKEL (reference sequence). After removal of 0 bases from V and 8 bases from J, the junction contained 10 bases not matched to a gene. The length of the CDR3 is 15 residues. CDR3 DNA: TGTGCCAGCAGCCAAGATTACCGGGAGGTTCCCCAGCAGTACTTC. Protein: CASSQDYREVPQQYF.

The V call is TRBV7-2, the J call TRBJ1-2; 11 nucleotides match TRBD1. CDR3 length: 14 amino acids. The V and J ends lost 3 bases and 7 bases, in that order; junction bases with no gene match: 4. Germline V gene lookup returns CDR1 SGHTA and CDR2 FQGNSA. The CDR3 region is CASSLGQGEGGYTF. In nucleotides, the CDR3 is TGTGCCAGCAGCTTGGGACAGGGGGAAGGTGGCTACACCTTC.

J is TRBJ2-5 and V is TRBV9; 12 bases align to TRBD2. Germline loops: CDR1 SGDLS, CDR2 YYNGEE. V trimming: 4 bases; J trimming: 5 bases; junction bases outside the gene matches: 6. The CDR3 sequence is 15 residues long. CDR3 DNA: TGTGCCAGCAGCCCCGGACTAGCGGGACGTGAGACCCAGTACTTC. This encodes CASSPGLAGRETQYF.

CDR3 loop: CASSALRSGVYEQYF. The CDR3 DNA reads TGTGCCAGCTCCGCTCTTAGGTCAGGGGTTTACGAGCAGTACTTC. This chain uses TRBV7-2 with TRBJ2-7; D may be TRBD1 (6 bases). CDR3 length equals 15 residues. CDR1 and CDR2 from the germline V gene are SGHTA and FQGNSA. The V and J ends lost 8 bases and 4 bases respectively, with 21 bases between them.

This CDR3 reads CASSDGLGGGPTDTQYF. Written as DNA, the CDR3 is TGTGCCAGCAGCGACGGCCTAGGGGGAGGGCCAACAGATACGCAGTATTTT. The chain couples TRBV11-2 to TRBJ2-3, with D perhaps TRBD2 (7 bases). This CDR3 spans 17 amino acids. Trimming cost V 5 bases and J 3 bases, with 21 bases left between them. Germline V CDR1 and CDR2: SGHAT, FQNNGV.

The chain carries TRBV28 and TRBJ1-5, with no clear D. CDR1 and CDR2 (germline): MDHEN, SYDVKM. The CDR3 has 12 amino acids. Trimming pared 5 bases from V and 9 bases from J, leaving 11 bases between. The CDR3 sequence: CASSLAWGPQHF. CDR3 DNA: TGTGCCAGCAGTCTAGCTTGGGGGCCCCAGCATTTT.

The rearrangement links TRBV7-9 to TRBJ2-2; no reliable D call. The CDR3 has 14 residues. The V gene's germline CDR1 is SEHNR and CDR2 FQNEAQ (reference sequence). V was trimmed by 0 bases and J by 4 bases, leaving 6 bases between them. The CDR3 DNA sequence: TGTGCCAGCAGCTTAGCCCCAGGCACCGGGGAGCTGTTTTTT. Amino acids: CASSLAPGTGELFF.

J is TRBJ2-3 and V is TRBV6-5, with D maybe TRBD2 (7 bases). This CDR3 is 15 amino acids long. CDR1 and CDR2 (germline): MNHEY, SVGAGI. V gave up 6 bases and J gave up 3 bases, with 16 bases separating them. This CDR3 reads CASRHPGRGTDTQYF. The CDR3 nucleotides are TGTGCCAGCAGACACCCGGGGAGGGGGACAGATACGCAGTATTTT.

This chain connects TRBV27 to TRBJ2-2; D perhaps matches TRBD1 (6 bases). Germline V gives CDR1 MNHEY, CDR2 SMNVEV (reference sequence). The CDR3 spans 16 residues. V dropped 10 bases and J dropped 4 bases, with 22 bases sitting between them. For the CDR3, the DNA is TGTGCCACCACCCGGAACGGACAGAGCCTCACCGGGGAGCTGTTTTTT. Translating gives CATTRNGQSLTGELFF.

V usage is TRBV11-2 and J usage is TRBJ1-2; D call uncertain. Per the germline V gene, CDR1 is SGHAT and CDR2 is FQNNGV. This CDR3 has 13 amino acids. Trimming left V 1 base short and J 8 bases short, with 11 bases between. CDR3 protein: CASSLGGWEGYTF. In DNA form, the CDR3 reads TGTGCCAGCAGCTTAGGAGGGTGGGAGGGCTACACCTTC. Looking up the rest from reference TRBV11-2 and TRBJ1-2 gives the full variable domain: EAGVAQSPRYKIIEKRQSVAFWCNPISGHATLYWYQQILGQGPKLLIQFQNNGVVDDSQLPKDRFSAERLKGVDSTLKIQPAKLEDSAVYLCASSLGGWEGYTFGSGTRLTVV.

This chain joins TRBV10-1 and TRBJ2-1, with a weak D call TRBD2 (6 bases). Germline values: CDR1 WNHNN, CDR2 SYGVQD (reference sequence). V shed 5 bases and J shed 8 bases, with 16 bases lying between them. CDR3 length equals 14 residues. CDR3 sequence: CASSKKTSGDEQFF. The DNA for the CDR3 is TGCGCCAGCAGTAAGAAGACTAGTGGGGATGAGCAGTTCTTC.

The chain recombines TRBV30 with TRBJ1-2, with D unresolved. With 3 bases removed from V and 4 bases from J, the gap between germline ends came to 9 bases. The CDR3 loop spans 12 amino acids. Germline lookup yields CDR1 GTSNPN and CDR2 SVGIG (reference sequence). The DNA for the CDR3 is TGTGCCTGGAGACCTCCACTCTATGGCTACACCTTC. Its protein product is CAWRPPLYGYTF.

CDR3 coding DNA: TGTGCCAGCAGCTCCCGGACTAGCGGGGGGGAGCAGTTCTTC. This gives the protein CASSSRTSGGEQFF. This rearrangement joins TRBV9 to TRBJ2-1; 14 nucleotides line up with TRBD2. Germline loops: CDR1 SGDLS, CDR2 YYNGEE. The CDR3 runs to 14 residues. The V and J ends lost 4 bases and 10 bases, in that order; junction bases with no gene match: 4.

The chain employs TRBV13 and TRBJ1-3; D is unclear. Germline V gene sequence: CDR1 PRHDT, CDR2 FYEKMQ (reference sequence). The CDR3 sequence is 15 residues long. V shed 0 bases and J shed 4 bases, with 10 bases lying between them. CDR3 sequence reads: CASSLGPPGGNTIYF. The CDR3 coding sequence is TGTGCCAGCAGCTTAGGGCCTCCAGGCGGAAACACCATATATTTT.

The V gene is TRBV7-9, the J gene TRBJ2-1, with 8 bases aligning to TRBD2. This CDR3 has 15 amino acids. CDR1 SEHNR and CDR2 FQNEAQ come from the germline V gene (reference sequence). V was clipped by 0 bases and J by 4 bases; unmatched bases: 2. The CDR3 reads CASSLAASGYNEQFF. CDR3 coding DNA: TGTGCCAGCAGCTTAGCGGCTAGCGGGTACAATGAGCAGTTCTTC.

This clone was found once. The CDR3 nucleotides are TGTGCCAGCTCACCGGGACAGGAACGGACAAACTATGGCTACACCTTC. Its translation: CASSPGQERTNYGYTF. This chain connects TRBV18 to TRBJ1-2, with TRBD1 identical over 8 bases. V gave up 3 bases and J gave up 2 bases; unmatched junction bases: 8. The germline V gene encodes CDR1 KGHSH and CDR2 LQKENI. The CDR3 has 16 amino acids.

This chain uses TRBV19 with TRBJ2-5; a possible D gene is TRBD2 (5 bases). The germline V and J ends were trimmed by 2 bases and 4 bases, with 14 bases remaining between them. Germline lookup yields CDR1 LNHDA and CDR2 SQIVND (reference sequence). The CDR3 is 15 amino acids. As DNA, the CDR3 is TGTGCCAGTAGTATATTTTTCGGGGATGGAGAGACCCAGTACTTC. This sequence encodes CASSIFFGDGETQYF.

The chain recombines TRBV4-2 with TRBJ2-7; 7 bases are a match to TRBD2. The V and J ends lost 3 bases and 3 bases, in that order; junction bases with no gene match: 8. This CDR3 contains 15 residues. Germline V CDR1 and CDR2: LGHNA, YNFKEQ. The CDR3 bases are TGTGCCAGCAGCCACGAAAGCGGGACTCTCTACGAGCAGTACTTC. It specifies CASSHESGTLYEQYF.

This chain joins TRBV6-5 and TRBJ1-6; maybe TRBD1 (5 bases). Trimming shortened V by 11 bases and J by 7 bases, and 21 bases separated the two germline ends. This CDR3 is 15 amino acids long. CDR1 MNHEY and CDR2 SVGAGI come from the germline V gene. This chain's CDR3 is CACAGRIPTNSPLHF. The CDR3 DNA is TGTGCCTGCGCGGGACGGATCCCCACAAATTCACCCCTCCACTTT.